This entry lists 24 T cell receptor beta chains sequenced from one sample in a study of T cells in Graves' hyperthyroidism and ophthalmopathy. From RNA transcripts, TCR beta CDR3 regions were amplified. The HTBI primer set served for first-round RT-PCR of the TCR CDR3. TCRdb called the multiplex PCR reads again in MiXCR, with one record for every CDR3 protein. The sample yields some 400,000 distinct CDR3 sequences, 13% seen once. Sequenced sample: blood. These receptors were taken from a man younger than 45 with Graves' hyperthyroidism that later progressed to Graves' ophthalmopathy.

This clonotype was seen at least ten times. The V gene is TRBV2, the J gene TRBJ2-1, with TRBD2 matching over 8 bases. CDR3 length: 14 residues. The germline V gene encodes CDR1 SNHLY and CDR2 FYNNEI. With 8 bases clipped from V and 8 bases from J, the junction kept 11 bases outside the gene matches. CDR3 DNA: TGTGCCAGCCGTTTCGGGGGGGCCTCGCATGAGCAGTTCTTC. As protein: CASRFGGASHEQFF.

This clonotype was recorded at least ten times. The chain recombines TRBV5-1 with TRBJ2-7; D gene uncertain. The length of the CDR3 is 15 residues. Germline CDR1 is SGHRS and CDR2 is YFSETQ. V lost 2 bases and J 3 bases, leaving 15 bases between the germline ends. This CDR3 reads CASSFGSQSLYEQYF. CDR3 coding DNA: TGCGCCAGCAGCTTTGGGTCACAGAGCCTCTACGAGCAGTACTTC.

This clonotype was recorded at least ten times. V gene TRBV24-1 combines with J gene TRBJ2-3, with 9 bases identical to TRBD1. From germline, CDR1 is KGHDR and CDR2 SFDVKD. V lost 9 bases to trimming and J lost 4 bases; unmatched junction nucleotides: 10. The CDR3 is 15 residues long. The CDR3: CATGDRADSADTQYF. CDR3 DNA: TGTGCCACCGGGGACAGGGCTGACTCCGCAGATACGCAGTATTTT.

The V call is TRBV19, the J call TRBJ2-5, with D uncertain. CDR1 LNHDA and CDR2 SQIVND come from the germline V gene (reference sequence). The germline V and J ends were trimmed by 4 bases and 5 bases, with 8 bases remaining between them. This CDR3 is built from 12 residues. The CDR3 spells CASSKRMETQYF. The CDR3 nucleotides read TGTGCCAGTAGTAAGAGGATGGAGACCCAGTACTTC. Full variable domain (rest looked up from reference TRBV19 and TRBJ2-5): DGGITQSPKYLFRKEGQNVTLSCEQNLNHDAMYWYRQDPGQGLRLIYYSQIVNDFQKGDIAEGYSVSREKKESFPLTVTSAQKNPTAFYLCASSKRMETQYFGPGTRLLVL.

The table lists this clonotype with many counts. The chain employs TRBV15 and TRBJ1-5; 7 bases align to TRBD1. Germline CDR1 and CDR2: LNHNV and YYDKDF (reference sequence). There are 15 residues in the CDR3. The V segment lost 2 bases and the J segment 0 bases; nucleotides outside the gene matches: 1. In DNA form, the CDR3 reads TGTGCCACCAGCAGAAGGGACAGTAGCAATCAGCCCCAGCATTTT. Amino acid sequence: CATSRRDSSNQPQHF.

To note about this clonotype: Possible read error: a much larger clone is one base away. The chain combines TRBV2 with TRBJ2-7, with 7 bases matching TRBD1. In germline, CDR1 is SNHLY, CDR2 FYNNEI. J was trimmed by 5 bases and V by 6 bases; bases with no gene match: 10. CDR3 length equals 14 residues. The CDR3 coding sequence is TGTGCCAGCAGCAGAGACAGGGTAGTGGACGAGCAGTACTTC. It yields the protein CASSRDRVVDEQYF.

CDR3 DNA sequence: TGTGCCAGCAGCTTAGGCCGGATAGCGGGGGAGCCGAACACCGGGGAGCTGTTTTTT. Protein sequence: CASSLGRIAGEPNTGELFF. The rearrangement uses TRBV7-6 and TRBJ2-2, with 9 positions matching TRBD2. This CDR3 contains 19 residues. The germline V gene encodes CDR1 SGHVS and CDR2 FNYEAQ. J lost 0 bases, V lost 1 base, and 9 bases had no gene match.

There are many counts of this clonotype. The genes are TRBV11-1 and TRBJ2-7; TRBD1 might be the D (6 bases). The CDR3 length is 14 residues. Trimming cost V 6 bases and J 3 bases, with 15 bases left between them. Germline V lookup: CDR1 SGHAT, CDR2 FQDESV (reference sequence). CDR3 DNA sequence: TGTGCCAGCAGTTATACCAGGGGAGACTACGAGCAGTACTTC. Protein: CASSYTRGDYEQYF.

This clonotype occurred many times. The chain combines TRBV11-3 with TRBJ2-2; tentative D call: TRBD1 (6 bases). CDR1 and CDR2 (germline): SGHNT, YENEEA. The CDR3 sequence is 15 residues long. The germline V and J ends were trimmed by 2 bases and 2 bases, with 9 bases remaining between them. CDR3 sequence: CASSLFRGNTGELFF. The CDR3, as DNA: TGTGCCAGCAGCTTATTCAGGGGTAACACCGGGGAGCTGTTTTTT. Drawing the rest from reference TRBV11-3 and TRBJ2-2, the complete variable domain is EAGVVQSPRYKIIEKKQPVAFWCNPISGHNTLYWYLQNLGQGPELLIRYENEEAVDDSQLPKDRFSAERLKGVDSTLKIQPAELGDSAVYLCASSLFRGNTGELFFGEGSRLTVL.

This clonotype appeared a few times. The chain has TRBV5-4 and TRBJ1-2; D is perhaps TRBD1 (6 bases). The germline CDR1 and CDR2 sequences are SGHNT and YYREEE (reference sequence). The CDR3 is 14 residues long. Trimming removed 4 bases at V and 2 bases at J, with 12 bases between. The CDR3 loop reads CASSTWTANYGYTF. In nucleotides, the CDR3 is TGTGCCAGCAGCACCTGGACAGCGAACTATGGCTACACCTTC.

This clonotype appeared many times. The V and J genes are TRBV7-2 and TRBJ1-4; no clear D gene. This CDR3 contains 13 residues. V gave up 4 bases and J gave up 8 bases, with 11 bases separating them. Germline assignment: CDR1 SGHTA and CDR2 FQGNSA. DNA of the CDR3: TGTGCCAGCAGCTCTTACAGCCAAGAAAAACTGTTTTTT. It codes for CASSSYSQEKLFF.

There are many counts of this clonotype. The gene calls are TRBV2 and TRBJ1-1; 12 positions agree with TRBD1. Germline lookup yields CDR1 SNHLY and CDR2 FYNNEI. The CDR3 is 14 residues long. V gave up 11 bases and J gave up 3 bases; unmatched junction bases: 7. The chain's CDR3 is CAGGTGGVYTEAFF. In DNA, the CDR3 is TGTGCCGGGGGGACAGGGGGCGTTTACACTGAAGCTTTCTTT.

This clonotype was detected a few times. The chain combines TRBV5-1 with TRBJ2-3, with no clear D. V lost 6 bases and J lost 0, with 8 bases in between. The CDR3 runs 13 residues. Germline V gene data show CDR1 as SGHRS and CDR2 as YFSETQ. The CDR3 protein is CASKTPSTDTQYF. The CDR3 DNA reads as TGCGCCAGCAAGACTCCTAGCACAGATACGCAGTATTTT. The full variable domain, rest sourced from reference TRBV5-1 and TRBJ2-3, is KAGVTQTPRYLIKTRGQQVTLSCSPISGHRSVSWYQQTPGQGLQFLFEYFSETQRNKGNFPGRFSGRQFSNSRSEMNVSTLELGDSALYLCASKTPSTDTQYFGPGTRLTVL.

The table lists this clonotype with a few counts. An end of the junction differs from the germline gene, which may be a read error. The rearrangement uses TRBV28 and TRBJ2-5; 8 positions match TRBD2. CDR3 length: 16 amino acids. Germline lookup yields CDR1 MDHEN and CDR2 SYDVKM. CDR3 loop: CARSPRGSGVGETQYF. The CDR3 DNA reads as TGTGCCCGCAGTCCCCGGGGTAGCGGGGTGGGAGAGACCCAGTACTTC.

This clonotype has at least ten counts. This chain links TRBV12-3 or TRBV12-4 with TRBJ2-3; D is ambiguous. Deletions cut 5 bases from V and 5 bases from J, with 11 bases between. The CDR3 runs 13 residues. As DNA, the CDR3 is TGTGCCAGCAGTCACCAGTTGAAAGATACGCAGTATTTT. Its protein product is CASSHQLKDTQYF.

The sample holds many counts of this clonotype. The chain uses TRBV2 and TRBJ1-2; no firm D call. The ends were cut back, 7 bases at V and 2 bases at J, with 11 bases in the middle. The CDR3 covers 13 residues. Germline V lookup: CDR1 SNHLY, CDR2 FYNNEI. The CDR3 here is CASTDDGNYGYTF. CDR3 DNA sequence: TGTGCCAGCACCGATGACGGGAACTATGGCTACACCTTC.

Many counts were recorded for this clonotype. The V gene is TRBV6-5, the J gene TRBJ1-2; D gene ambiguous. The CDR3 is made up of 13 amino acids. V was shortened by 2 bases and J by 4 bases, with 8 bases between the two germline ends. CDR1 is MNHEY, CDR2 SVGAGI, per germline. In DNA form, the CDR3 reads TGTGCCAGCAGTTACGGCGGGCCCTATGGCTACACCTTC. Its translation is CASSYGGPYGYTF.

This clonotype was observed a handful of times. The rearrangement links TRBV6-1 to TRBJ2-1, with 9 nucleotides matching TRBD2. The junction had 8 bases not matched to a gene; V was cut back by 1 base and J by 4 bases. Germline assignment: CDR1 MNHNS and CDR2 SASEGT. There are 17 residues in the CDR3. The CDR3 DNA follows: TGTGCCAGCAGTGAAGAGGATAGCGGGGGATCTTACAATGAGCAGTTCTTC. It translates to CASSEEDSGGSYNEQFF.

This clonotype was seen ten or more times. The CDR3 DNA reads TGTGCCAGCAGTTGGGGACAGGGCCAGTACTTC. It yields the protein CASSWGQGQYF. The rearrangement uses TRBV6-1 and TRBJ2-5, with TRBD1 matching over 9 bases. This CDR3 spans 11 amino acids. Unmatched junction bases numbered 2, after V lost 5 bases and J lost 10 bases. The V gene's germline CDR1 is MNHNS and CDR2 SASEGT.

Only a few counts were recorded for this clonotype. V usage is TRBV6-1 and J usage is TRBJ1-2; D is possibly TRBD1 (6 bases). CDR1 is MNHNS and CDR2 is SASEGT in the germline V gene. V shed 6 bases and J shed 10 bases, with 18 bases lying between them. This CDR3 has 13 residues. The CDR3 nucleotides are TGTGCCAGCAGGCAACAGGGAGTTAGTGCCTACACCTTC. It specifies CASRQQGVSAYTF.

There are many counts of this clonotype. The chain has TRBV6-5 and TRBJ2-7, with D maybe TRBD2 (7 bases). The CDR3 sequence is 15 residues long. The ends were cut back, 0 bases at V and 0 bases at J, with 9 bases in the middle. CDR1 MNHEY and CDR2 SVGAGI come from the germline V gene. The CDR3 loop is CASSYSGGASYEQYF. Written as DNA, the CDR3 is TGTGCCAGCAGTTACTCAGGGGGGGCCTCCTACGAGCAGTACTTC.

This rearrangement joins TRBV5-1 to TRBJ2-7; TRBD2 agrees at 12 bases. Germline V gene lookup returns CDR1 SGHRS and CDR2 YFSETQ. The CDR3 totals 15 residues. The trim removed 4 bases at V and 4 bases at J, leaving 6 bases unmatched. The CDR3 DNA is TGCGCCAGCAGCAAAACTAGCGGGGGGTTATACGAGCAGTACTTC. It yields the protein CASSKTSGGLYEQYF.

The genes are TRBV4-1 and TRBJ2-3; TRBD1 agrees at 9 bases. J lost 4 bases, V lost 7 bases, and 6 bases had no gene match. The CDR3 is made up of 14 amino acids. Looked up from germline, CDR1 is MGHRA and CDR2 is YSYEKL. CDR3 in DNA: TGCGCCAGCATGGACAGGGGAAATTCAGATACGCAGTATTTT. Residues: CASMDRGNSDTQYF.

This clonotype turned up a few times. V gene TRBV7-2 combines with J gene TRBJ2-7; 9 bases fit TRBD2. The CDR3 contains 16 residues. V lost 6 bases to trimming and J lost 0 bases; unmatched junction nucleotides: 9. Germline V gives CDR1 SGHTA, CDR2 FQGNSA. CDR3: CASSSLAGVGSYEQYF. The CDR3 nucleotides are TGTGCCAGCAGTTCATTAGCGGGGGTAGGCTCCTACGAGCAGTACTTC. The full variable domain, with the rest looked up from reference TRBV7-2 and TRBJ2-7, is GAGVSQSPSNKVTEKGKDVELRCDPISGHTALYWYRQSLGQGLEFLIYFQGNSAPDKSGLPSDRFSAERTGGSVSTLTIQRTQQEDSAVYLCASSSLAGVGSYEQYFGPGTRLTVT.